This T cell receptor beta chain emerged from a study of response to subunit inactivated influenza vaccine. Trimming removed 3 bases from V and 2 bases from J, with 7 bases in between. This CDR3 is 13 amino acids long. In germline, CDR1 is MDHEN, CDR2 SYDVKM. Findings and caveats of the study: Seasonal influenza vaccination, on each occasion, was suggested by the authors to recruit few new T cells.

This clonotype was counted only a few times. The target antigen is unknown. From the RT-PCR reads, TCRdb called clonotypes with MiXCR, one entry per CDR3 protein. The data hold about 530,000 distinct CDR3 sequences, with 10% to 15% observed a single time. The specimen comprised PBMCs from blood, sampled 45 days after vaccination. The J gene is TRBJ2-5, the V gene TRBV28; no clear D gene. This receptor was obtained from a man over 45 who received an inactivated influenza vaccine. The CDR3 reads CASSFVVQETQYF. The CDR3 DNA reads as TGTGCCAGCAGTTTTGTGGTTCAAGAGACCCAGTACTTC.